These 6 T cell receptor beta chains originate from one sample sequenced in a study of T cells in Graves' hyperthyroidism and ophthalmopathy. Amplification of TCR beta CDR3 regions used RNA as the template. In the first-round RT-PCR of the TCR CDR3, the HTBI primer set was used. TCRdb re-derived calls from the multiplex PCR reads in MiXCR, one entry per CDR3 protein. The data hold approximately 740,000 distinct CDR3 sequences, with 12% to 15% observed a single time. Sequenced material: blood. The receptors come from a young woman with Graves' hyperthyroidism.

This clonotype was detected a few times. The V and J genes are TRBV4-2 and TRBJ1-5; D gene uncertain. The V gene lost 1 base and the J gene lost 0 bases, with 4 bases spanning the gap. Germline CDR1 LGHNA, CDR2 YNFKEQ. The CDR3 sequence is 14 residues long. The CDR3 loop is CASSQALSNQPQHF. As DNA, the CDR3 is TGTGCCAGCAGCCAAGCTCTTAGCAATCAGCCCCAGCATTTT.

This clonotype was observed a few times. The CDR3 DNA follows: TGCGCCAGCAGGCCTCAGGGAGCGGGGGCCAACGTCCTGACTTTC. This codes for CASRPQGAGANVLTF. V usage is TRBV5-1 and J usage is TRBJ2-6; D tentatively reads TRBD1 or TRBD2 (5 bases each). V lost 5 bases, J lost 4 bases, and 13 bases lay in between. CDR3 length: 15 residues. Germline CDR1 reads SGHRS; CDR2 reads YFSETQ.

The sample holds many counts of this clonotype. The CDR3 reads CASSEGLAGTSAGYEQYF. In DNA, the CDR3 is TGTGCCAGCAGCGAGGGACTAGCGGGAACATCGGCGGGTTACGAGCAGTACTTC. The chain recombines TRBV7-9 with TRBJ2-7, with 13 bases identical to TRBD2. CDR1 and CDR2 (germline): SEHNR, FQNEAQ (reference sequence). J lost 4 bases, V lost 5 bases, and 14 bases had no gene match. This CDR3 region has 18 residues.

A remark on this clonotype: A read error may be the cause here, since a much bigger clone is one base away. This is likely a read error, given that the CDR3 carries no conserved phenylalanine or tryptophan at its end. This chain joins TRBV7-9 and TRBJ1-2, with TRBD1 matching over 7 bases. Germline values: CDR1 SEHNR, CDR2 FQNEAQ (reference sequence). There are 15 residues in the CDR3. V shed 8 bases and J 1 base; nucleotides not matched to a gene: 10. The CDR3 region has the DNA TGTGCCAGCGACTCAGGACAGGAGCTTAACTATGGCTACACCCTC. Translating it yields CASDSGQELNYGYTL.

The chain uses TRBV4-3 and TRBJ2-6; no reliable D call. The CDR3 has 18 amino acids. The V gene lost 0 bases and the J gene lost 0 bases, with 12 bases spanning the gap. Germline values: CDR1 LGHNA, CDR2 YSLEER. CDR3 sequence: CASSQETPLISGANVLTF. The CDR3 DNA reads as TGCGCCAGCAGCCAAGAAACCCCTCTAATCTCTGGGGCCAACGTCCTGACTTTC.

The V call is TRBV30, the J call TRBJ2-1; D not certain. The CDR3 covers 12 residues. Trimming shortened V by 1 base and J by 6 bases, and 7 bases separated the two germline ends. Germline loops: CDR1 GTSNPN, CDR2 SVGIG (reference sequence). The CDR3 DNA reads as TGTGCCTGGAGTGAAGAATTCAATGAGCAGTTCTTC. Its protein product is CAWSEEFNEQFF.